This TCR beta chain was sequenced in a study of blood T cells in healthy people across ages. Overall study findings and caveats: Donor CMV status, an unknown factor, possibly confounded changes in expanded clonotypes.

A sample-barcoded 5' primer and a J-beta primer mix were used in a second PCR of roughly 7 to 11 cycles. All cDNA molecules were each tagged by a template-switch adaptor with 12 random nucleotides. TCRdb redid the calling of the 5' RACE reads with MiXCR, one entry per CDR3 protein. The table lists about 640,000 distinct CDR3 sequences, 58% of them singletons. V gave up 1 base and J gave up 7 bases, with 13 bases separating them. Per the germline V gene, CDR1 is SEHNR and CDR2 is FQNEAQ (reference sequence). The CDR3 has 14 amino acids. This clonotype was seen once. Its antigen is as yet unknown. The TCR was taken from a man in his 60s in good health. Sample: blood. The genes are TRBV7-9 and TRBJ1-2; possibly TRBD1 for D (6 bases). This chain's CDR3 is CASSLVAQGSGYTF. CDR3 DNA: TGTGCCAGCAGCTTAGTGGCACAGGGTAGTGGCTACACCTTC.